Below, 21 T cell receptor beta chains from the same sample are listed, as sequenced in a study of T-cell reconstitution after alpha-beta-depleted transplantation in children. Their antigens remain unidentified. Unique molecular identifiers were used to barcode this TCRbeta library. TCRdb re-called the PCR reads with MiXCR, one entry per CDR3 protein. The table includes hundreds of thousands of distinct CDR3 sequences, roughly 8.2% detected once. Study-wide results and caveats: It was newly produced T cells that mostly accounted for T-cell counts and diversity one year after transplant.

Specimen: peripheral blood, collected 360 days after TCRalphabeta/CD19-depleted stem cell transplant. Source of these receptors: a female patient between 2 and 15 years old who had a stem cell transplant for Fanconi anemia, so the T cells may come from the graft donor.

V is TRBV9 and J is TRBJ2-5; 11 nucleotides align to TRBD1. The CDR3 contains 15 residues. Germline CDR1 reads SGDLS; CDR2 reads YYNGEE. Trimming took 4 bases from V and 5 from J; bases not matched to a gene: 7. The CDR3 protein is CASSLRDRGGETQYF. The CDR3, as DNA: TGTGCCAGCAGCCTCCGGGACAGGGGGGGGGAGACCCAGTACTTC.

This clonotype was observed a handful of times. The gene calls are TRBV9 and TRBJ2-2, with TRBD1 matching 8 bases. CDR3 length equals 17 residues. The germline CDR1 and CDR2 sequences are SGDLS and YYNGEE. Unmatched junction bases numbered 6, after V lost 2 bases and J lost 0 bases. The CDR3 region has the DNA TGTGCCAGCAGCGTGAGACCACAGGGGGCGAACACCGGGGAGCTGTTTTTT. Protein sequence: CASSVRPQGANTGELFF.

This clonotype was counted ten times or more. The chain is built from TRBV10-3 and TRBJ2-3; D is unresolved. The CDR3 loop spans 12 amino acids. Germline values: CDR1 ENHRY, CDR2 SYGVKD. V was cut by 3 bases and J by 4 bases, with 5 bases left in between. CDR3 DNA sequence: TGTGCCATCAGTGAAAGGGCAGATACGCAGTATTTT. Translating it yields CAISERADTQYF.

This clonotype was recorded at least ten times. The gene calls are TRBV24-1 and TRBJ2-3; the D gene could be TRBD1 or TRBD2 (6 bases each). There are 15 residues in the CDR3. The ends were cut back, 5 bases at V and 3 bases at J, with 14 bases in the middle. CDR1 is KGHDR and CDR2 is SFDVKD in the germline V gene. The CDR3 DNA follows: TGTGCCACCAGTGTAGGACGGGGGCCGACAGATACGCAGTATTTT. This translates into CATSVGRGPTDTQYF.

This clonotype was counted between two and nine times. The DNA for the CDR3 is TGTGCCAGCAGTCCACGACTAGCGGGGGGTCGCGGATACGAGCAGTACTTC. Its translation: CASSPRLAGGRGYEQYF. The chain links TRBV7-9 to TRBJ2-7, with TRBD2 matching over 13 bases. Germline-derived CDR1 and CDR2 are SEHNR and FQNEAQ (reference sequence). V lost 6 bases and J lost 4; bases outside the gene matches: 12. The length of the CDR3 is 17 residues.

This clonotype was found a few times. V usage is TRBV4-3 and J usage is TRBJ1-1, with TRBD1 as a possible D gene (6 bases). Germline V gene data show CDR1 as LGHNA and CDR2 as YSLEER. CDR3 length: 12 residues. The V end was cut by 1 base, the J end by 10 bases, with 10 bases between. CDR3 in DNA: TGCGCCAGCAGCCAAGGGGGGGGCGGAGCTTTCTTT. This gives the protein CASSQGGGGAFF.

This clonotype was seen a few times. The chain carries TRBV21-1 and TRBJ2-6; the table's D call, TRBD1, was not checked against the DNA. TRBV21-1 is flagged as a pseudogene. The CDR3 runs to 19 residues. CDR3 sequence (DNA): TGTGCCAGCAGCAAAGCAATTGGCCAGGGGGGCTCTGGGGCCAACGTCCTGACTTTC. Its protein product is CASSKAIGQGGSGANVLTF.

This clonotype was recorded at least ten times. The chain is built from TRBV7-2 and TRBJ2-3, with D hard to call. The CDR3 extends over 14 amino acids. Germline lookup yields CDR1 SGHTA and CDR2 FQGNSA. Trimming shortened V by 1 base and J by 4 bases, and 9 bases separated the two germline ends. In DNA form, the CDR3 reads TGTGCCAGCAGCTTAGACCGAGGCTCAGATACGCAGTATTTT. Protein: CASSLDRGSDTQYF.

This clonotype was recorded at least ten times. The chain uses TRBV5-1 and TRBJ2-5; tentative D call: TRBD1 (6 bases). From germline, CDR1 is SGHRS and CDR2 YFSETQ. With 0 bases removed from V and 1 base from J, the gap between germline ends came to 16 bases. This CDR3 has 17 amino acids. The CDR3 loop is CASSLENALRGQETQYF. The CDR3 DNA is TGCGCCAGCAGCTTGGAAAATGCGCTCAGGGGCCAAGAGACCCAGTACTTC.

The rearrangement joins TRBV3-1 to TRBJ1-1; D not certain. V lost 4 bases and J lost 0, with 12 bases in between. The CDR3 has 15 amino acids. Germline CDR1 is LGHDT and CDR2 is YNNKEL (reference sequence). In nucleotides, the CDR3 is TGTGCCAGCAGCCGCGCTGGCCCCTTGAACACTGAAGCTTTCTTT. Its protein product is CASSRAGPLNTEAFF. Based on the CDR3 plus reference TRBV3-1 and TRBJ1-1, the full variable domain is DTAVSQTPKYLVTQMGNDKSIKCEQNLGHDTMYWYKQDSKKFLKIMFSYNNKELIINETVPNRFSPKSPDKAHLNLHINSLELGDSAVYFCASSRAGPLNTEAFFGQGTRLTVV.

This clonotype occurred many times. The gene calls are TRBV10-1 and TRBJ2-1; D unresolved. CDR1 and CDR2 (germline): WNHNN, SYGVQD (reference sequence). V gave up 3 bases and J gave up 9 bases, with 6 bases separating them. The CDR3 runs to 11 residues. The CDR3 DNA follows: TGCGCCAGCAGTGATGGTAGTGAGCAGTTCTTC. This codes for CASSDGSEQFF.

This clonotype was seen repeatedly, ten times or more. The gene calls are TRBV27 and TRBJ2-3; 9 bases line up with TRBD1. This CDR3 has 16 amino acids. The germline CDR1 and CDR2 sequences are MNHEY and SMNVEV (reference sequence). V was clipped by 5 bases and J by 4 bases; unmatched bases: 10. CDR3 sequence reads: CASSPLPGQGSDTQYF. The CDR3 DNA follows: TGTGCCAGCAGTCCCCTCCCGGGACAGGGATCAGATACGCAGTATTTT.

This clonotype was found a few times. The genes are TRBV2 and TRBJ2-5; D might be TRBD2 (5 bases). The germline CDR1 and CDR2 sequences are SNHLY and FYNNEI. The germline V and J ends were trimmed by 8 bases and 3 bases, with 7 bases remaining between them. The CDR3 contains 11 residues. DNA of the CDR3: TGTGCCAGCTGGCGGGAAGAGACCCAGTACTTC. Protein sequence: CASWREETQYF. Filled out from reference TRBV2 and TRBJ2-5, the complete variable domain reads EPEVTQTPSHQVTQMGQEVILRCVPISNHLYFYWYRQILGQKVEFLVSFYNNEISEKSEIFDDQFSVERPDGSNFTLKIRSTKLEDSAMYFCASWREETQYFGPGTRLLVL.

Ten or more counts support this clonotype. The chain recombines TRBV12-3 or TRBV12-4 with TRBJ2-7; tentatively, D is TRBD1 (6 bases). Trimming took off 6 bases at V and 5 bases at J, with 14 bases between the two ends. CDR3 size: 13 residues. The DNA of the CDR3 is TGTGCCAGCAGAACAGGGACCCACCACGAGCAGTACTTC. The encoded protein is CASRTGTHHEQYF.

This clonotype was picked up many times. The CDR3 nucleotides read TGTGCCAGCAGTTTGTATGGGGGGTCCGGGGAGCTGTTTTTT. Its translation is CASSLYGGSGELFF. This chain joins TRBV12-3 or TRBV12-4 and TRBJ2-2, with D possibly being TRBD2 (6 bases). Trimming removed 3 bases from V and 6 bases from J, with 11 bases in between. The CDR3 runs 14 residues.

In this sample, this clonotype turned up a few times. J is TRBJ1-2 and V is TRBV7-9, with D maybe TRBD1 (5 bases). The germline gives CDR1 SEHNR, CDR2 FQNEAQ (reference sequence). V gave up 5 bases and J gave up 4 bases, with 14 bases separating them. CDR3 length equals 14 residues. CDR3 nucleotide sequence: TGTGCCAGCAGCCTACAGCAGGGTGGCTATGGCTACACCTTC. This gives the protein CASSLQQGGYGYTF. Full variable domain (remainder filled in from reference TRBV7-9 and TRBJ1-2): DTGVSQNPRHKITKRGQNVTFRCDPISEHNRLYWYRQTLGQGPEFLTYFQNEAQLEKSRLLSDRFSAERPKGSFSTLEIQRTEQGDSAMYLCASSLQQGGYGYTFGSGTRLTVV.

This clonotype appeared many times. V and J are TRBV7-9 and TRBJ1-4; the D gene is possibly TRBD1 (6 bases). The V gene's germline CDR1 is SEHNR and CDR2 FQNEAQ (reference sequence). The CDR3 spans 14 residues. V was pared by 3 bases and J by 8 bases, with 13 bases between. CDR3 DNA: TGTGCCAGCAGCTTGATGGGACACGGGGAAAAACTGTTTTTT. Translation: CASSLMGHGEKLFF. The whole variable domain, remainder taken from reference TRBV7-9 and TRBJ1-4, is DTGVSQNPRHKITKRGQNVTFRCDPISEHNRLYWYRQTLGQGPEFLTYFQNEAQLEKSRLLSDRFSAERPKGSFSTLEIQRTEQGDSAMYLCASSLMGHGEKLFFGSGTQLSVL.

This chain links TRBV7-6 with TRBJ1-3; 7 bases map to TRBD1. This CDR3 is 14 amino acids long. V lost 5 bases, J lost 3 bases, and 4 bases stayed unmatched. The germline gives CDR1 SGHVS, CDR2 FNYEAQ. The CDR3 region is CASSKDRDGNTIYF. CDR3 in DNA: TGTGCCAGCAGCAAAGACAGGGATGGAAACACCATATATTTT.

This clonotype was counted ten times or more. The CDR3 DNA is TGTGCCAGCAGTTCTACAGGGATGGTAACAGACACTGAAGCTTTCTTT. It yields the protein CASSSTGMVTDTEAFF. The J gene is TRBJ1-1, the V gene TRBV28, with D tentatively TRBD1 (6 bases). CDR3 length equals 16 residues. CDR1 and CDR2 from the germline V gene are MDHEN and SYDVKM. Trimming stripped 4 bases from V and 3 bases from J, with 18 bases between.

This chain uses TRBV18 with TRBJ2-3, with D maybe TRBD2 (7 bases). V dropped 1 base and J dropped 1 base, with 9 bases sitting between them. Germline values: CDR1 KGHSH, CDR2 LQKENI. This CDR3 region has 15 residues. CDR3 residues: CASSPRGGRTDTQYF. As DNA, the CDR3 is TGTGCCAGCTCACCACGGGGGGGCCGCACAGATACGCAGTATTTT. Variable domain in full (rest from reference TRBV18 and TRBJ2-3): NAGVMQNPRHLVRRRGQEARLRCSPMKGHSHVYWYRQLPEEGLKFMVYLQKENIIDESGMPKERFSAEFPKEGPSILRIQQVVRGDSAAYFCASSPRGGRTDTQYFGPGTRLTVL.

This clonotype occurred a few times. The DNA of the CDR3 is TGTGCCATCAGACGGGGGGGACAGAGCTCCTACGAGCAGTACTTC. As protein: CAIRRGGQSSYEQYF. The V and J genes are TRBV10-3 and TRBJ2-7, with D possibly TRBD2 on 8 matching bases. The germline V gene encodes CDR1 ENHRY and CDR2 SYGVKD. V shed 6 bases and J shed 0 bases, with 15 bases lying between them. The CDR3 spans 15 residues.